Detailed here is one T cell receptor (beta chain). What it binds is not known. The record originates from a study of monozygotic twins with inflammatory bowel disease. General study results and limits: Twin concordance left repertoire similarity unchanged, with limited power a possible explanation for this lack of difference. Whereas healthy co-twins had higher TCRbeta diversity (inverse Simpson), IBD patients had lower diversity.

The template was total RNA from whole blood, with no T cell sorting. The template switching step added UMIs that contained a 6-nucleotide sample barcode. TCRdb reprocessed the 5' RACE reads; each CDR3 protein has one entry and no DNA is given. The sample has nearly 450,000 distinct CDR3 sequences; the top ten hold 2.4%. Input material: blood. The sequence derives from a human donor with ulcerative colitis or Crohn's disease, or a healthy co-twin of an affected twin (not recorded which).

The CDR3 spells CASRYLAGGVSGELFF. This sequence joins TRBV5-1 and TRBJ2-2; as DNA is missing, the TRBD2 call by TCRdb cannot be tested. Germline V gene lookup returns CDR1 SGHRS and CDR2 YFSETQ. CDR3 length: 16 amino acids.